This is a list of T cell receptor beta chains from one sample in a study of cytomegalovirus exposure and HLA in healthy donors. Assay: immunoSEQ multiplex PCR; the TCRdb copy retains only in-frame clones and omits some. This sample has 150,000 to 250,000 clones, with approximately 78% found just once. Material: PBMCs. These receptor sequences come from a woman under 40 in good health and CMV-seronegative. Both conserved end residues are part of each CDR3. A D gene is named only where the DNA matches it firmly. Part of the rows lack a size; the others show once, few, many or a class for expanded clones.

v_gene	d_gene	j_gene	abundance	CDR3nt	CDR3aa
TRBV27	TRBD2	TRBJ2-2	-	TGTGCCAGCAGTTTACTAGCGGGAGGGCTGGACGGGGAGCTGTTTTTT	CASSLLAGGLDGELFF
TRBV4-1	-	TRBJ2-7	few	TGCGCCAGCAGCCTCCCTGGGCCCTACGAGCAGTACTTC	CASSLPGPYEQYF
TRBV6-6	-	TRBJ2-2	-	TGTGCCAGCAGTTACTCCGTTGGTGGGCCTACCGGGGAGCTGTTTTTT	CASSYSVGGPTGELFF
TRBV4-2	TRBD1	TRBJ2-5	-	TGTGCCAGCAACTATGGACAGGGGGGAGAGACCCAGTACTTC	CASNYGQGGETQYF
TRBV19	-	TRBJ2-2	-	TGTGCCAGTAGTGGACAGGGGGAGCTGTTTTTT	CASSGQGELFF
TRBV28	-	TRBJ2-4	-	TGTGCCAGCAACCTCGCGGGACCTAAAAACATTCAGTACTTC	CASNLAGPKNIQYF
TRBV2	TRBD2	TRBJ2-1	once	TGTGCCAGCATAAGACTAGCAAATGAGCAGTTCTTC	CASIRLANEQFF
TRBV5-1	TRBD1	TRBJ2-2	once	TGCGCCAGCAGCTTGGACAGGGGGTGGACCGGGGAGCTGTTTTTT	CASSLDRGWTGELFF
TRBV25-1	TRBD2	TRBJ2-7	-	TGTGCCAGCAGTGATTCTAGCGGGAGGCCCTACGAGCAGTACTTC	CASSDSSGRPYEQYF
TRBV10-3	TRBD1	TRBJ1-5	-	TGTGCCATCAGTGAGGGGCTTGGACAGGGCTTAAATCAGCCCCAGCATTTT	CAISEGLGQGLNQPQHF
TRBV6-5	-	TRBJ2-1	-	TGTGCCAGCAGTTACTCGTTCCAGCGCCACAACAATGAGCAGTTCTTC	CASSYSFQRHNNEQFF
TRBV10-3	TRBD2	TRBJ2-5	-	TGTGCCATCAGTGAGGCTAGCGGCACGTTGTACCAAGAGACCCAGTACTTC	CAISEASGTLYQETQYF
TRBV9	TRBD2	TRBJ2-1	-	TGTGCCAGCAGCGCCCGCCAGGCGGGGGTTAATGAGCAGTTCTTC	CASSARQAGVNEQFF
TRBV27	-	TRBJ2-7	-	TGTGCCAGCAGTGCCCGACAGTCCTACGAGCAGTACTTC	CASSARQSYEQYF
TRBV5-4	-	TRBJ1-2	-	TGTGCCAGCAGCCAGTGGGGGGATCCTGGCTACACCTTC	CASSQWGDPGYTF
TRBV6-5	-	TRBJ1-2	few	TGTGCCAGCAGTGCAACTTCTAACTATGGCTACACCTTC	CASSATSNYGYTF
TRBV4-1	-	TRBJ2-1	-	TGCGCCAGCAGCCACATGGGAGCGGGTACCTACAATGAGCAGTTCTTC	CASSHMGAGTYNEQFF
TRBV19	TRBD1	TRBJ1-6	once	TGTGCCAGTACCAACTACGACAGGGGACGGAATTCACCCCTCCACTTT	CASTNYDRGRNSPLHF
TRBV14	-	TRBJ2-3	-	TGTGCCAGCAGCCACCGCAGGGGTTCTAGCGGCGACACAGATACGCAGTATTTT	CASSHRRGSSGDTDTQYF
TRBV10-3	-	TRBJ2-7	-	TGTGCCATCAGTAGGACTGGGAATGGCGAGCAGTACTTC	CAISRTGNGEQYF
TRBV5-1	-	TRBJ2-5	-	TGCGCCAGCAGCTACAGGGAATTTGAGACCCAGTACTTC	CASSYREFETQYF
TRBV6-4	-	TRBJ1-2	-	TGTGCCAGCAGTGACGCGAGAGGCTACACCTTC	CASSDARGYTF
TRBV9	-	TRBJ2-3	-	TGTGCCAGCAGCGTAGGTAGCTCGGGCACAGATACGCAGTATTTT	CASSVGSSGTDTQYF
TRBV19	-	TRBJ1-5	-	TGTGCCAGTAGGTGGGGAGGCTATCAGCCCCAGCATTTT	CASRWGGYQPQHF
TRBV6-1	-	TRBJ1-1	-	TGTGCCAGCACCATGGGGGGGAGGACTGAAGCTTTCTTT	CASTMGGRTEAFF
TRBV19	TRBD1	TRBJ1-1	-	TGTGCCAGTACCCACAGGGGACGGAACACTGAAGCTTTCTTT	CASTHRGRNTEAFF
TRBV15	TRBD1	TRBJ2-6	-	TGTGCCACCAGCAGAGATCTAGGGGACAGGGATTCCTTTGGGGCCAACGTCCTGACTTTC	CATSRDLGDRDSFGANVLTF
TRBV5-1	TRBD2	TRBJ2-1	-	TGCGCCAGCAGCTTGGATGGGACTAGCGGGGTCCATGAGCAGTTCTTC	CASSLDGTSGVHEQFF
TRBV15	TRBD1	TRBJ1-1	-	TGTGCCACCAGCAGGATGGGTCCAGACAGGGGGGCTGAAGCTTTCTTT	CATSRMGPDRGAEAFF
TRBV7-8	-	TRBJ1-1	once	TGTGCCAGCAGCCAGTACGCCCTCCACACTGAAGCTTTCTTT	CASSQYALHTEAFF
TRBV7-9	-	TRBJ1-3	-	TGTGCCAGCAGCTTCTCCGGGAGTGGAAACACCATATATTTT	CASSFSGSGNTIYF
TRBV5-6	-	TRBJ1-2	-	TGTGCCAGCAGCTTGCGGCGGGGCTACACCTTC	CASSLRRGYTF
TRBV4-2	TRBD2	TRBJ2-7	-	TGTGCCAGCAGCCAAGGGGGAGGGTCACACGAGCAGTACTTC	CASSQGGGSHEQYF
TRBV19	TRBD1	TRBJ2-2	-	TGTGCCAGTACCTGGGACAGGGAGGCGAACACCGGGGAGCTGTTTTTT	CASTWDREANTGELFF
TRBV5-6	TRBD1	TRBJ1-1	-	TGTGCCAGCAGCCCACACAGGGGAACGTTGAACACTGAAGCTTTCTTT	CASSPHRGTLNTEAFF
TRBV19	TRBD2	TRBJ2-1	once	TGTGCCAGTACTCGACTAGCGGGAGAGGGTGAGCAGTTCTTC	CASTRLAGEGEQFF
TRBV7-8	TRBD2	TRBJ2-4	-	TGTGCCAGCAGCTTAGCCAGGGGACTAGCGGGGCGGAACATTCAGTACTTC	CASSLARGLAGRNIQYF
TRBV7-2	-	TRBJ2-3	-	TGTGCCAGCAGCCTCCAAGGCGGGGCCACAGATACGCAGTATTTT	CASSLQGGATDTQYF
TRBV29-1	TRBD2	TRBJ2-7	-	TGCAGCGTTGCTAGCGGCTACGAGCAGTACTTC	CSVASGYEQYF
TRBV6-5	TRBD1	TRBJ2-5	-	TGTGCCACCAGGATAGGGACAGTGGAAGGAGAGACCCAGTACTTC	CATRIGTVEGETQYF
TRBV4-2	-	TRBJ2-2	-	TGTGCCAGCAGCCTCGGAGGAAGGCACACCGGGGAGCTGTTTTTT	CASSLGGRHTGELFF
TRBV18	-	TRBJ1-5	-	TGTGCCAGCTCCCAGACAGGCAATCAGCCCCAGCATTTT	CASSQTGNQPQHF
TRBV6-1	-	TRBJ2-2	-	TGTGCCAGCAGTGACGGACAGAGGGAGACCGGGGAGCTGTTTTTT	CASSDGQRETGELFF
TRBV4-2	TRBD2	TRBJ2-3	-	TGTGCCAGTACCCCGGGACTAGTGGCAGATACGCAGTATTTT	CASTPGLVADTQYF